This T cell receptor (beta chain) stems from a study of blood T cell repertoires in COVID-19. Germline CDR1 and CDR2: SGHVS and FQNEAQ. The CDR3 loop spans 16 amino acids. Trimming took off 3 bases at V and 2 bases at J, with 15 bases between the two ends. Generated by immunoSEQ multiplex PCR, the TCRdb table keeps only in-frame clones and is missing some. The data show tens of thousands of clones, with 80% to 90% seen just once and 1.6% held by the top ten. The TCR sequence derives from a man aged 55 to 70 with acute or convalescent COVID-19. This rearrangement joins TRBV7-8 to TRBJ2-3, with D perhaps matching TRBD2 (5 bases). Sequenced sample: peripheral blood. CDR3 DNA sequence: TGTGCCAGCAGCTTTGGGATCCAGCGGCCCACAGATACGCAGTATTTT. As protein: CASSFGIQRPTDTQYF. The complete variable domain, with remaining parts taken from reference TRBV7-8 and TRBJ2-3, reads GAGVSQSPRYKVAKRGQDVALRCDPISGHVSLFWYQQALGQGPEFLTYFQNEAQLDKSGLPSDRFFAERPEGSVSTLKIQRTQQEDSAVYLCASSFGIQRPTDTQYFGPGTRLTVL.